This T cell receptor beta chain was identified in a study of OX40 agonist ivuxolimab in advanced cancers. About the study as a whole: Ivuxolimab, which targeted the costimulatory receptor OX40 (CD134), was an agonistic, fully human IgG2 monoclonal antibody. Intravenous ivuxolimab was administered to patients every 2 weeks at six dose levels: 0.01, 0.1, 0.3, 1.5, 3 and 10 mg/kg. Of the roughly 52 patients in dose escalation, about 20 had hepatocellular carcinoma, approximately 15 had melanoma, 9 had renal cell carcinoma and 9 had head and neck cancer. In the dose-escalation cohort, 65% to 85% of patients were male, and the mean age was around 65 years with a range of about 20 to 80. Prior anti-PD-1, anti-PD-L1 or anti-CTLA-4 therapy was permitted, and 40% of dose-escalation patients had received checkpoint inhibitors. Partial responses occurred in three dose-escalation patients, of whom one had hepatocellular carcinoma and two had cutaneous melanoma. The point of sequencing TCRbeta in the periphery was to test whether ivuxolimab changed TCR sequence diversity and drove clonal T-cell expansion. The paper reports the monotherapy dose-escalation portion (N ≈ 50 patients) of the phase I ivuxolimab trial. General study outcomes and caveats: Antigen specificity was not determined for the clonally expanded peripheral T cells. In partial responders in the 0.1-3.0 mg/kg groups, normalized peripheral clonal expansion was found to be among the lowest, especially among CD8+ T cells. At doses of 0.1 to 3.0 mg/kg, clonal expansion of both CD4+ and CD8+ blood T cells was observed from baseline to week 6. After ivuxolimab, CD8+ T cells had more expanded clones than CD4+ T cells on average. Low levels of normalized T-cell clonal expansion were also seen in some patients who did not respond.

Comments on this clone: Its specific antigen is unknown. No qualities accompany the bases; no much larger clone lies one base away.

The trial excluded patients who had a history of autoimmune disease or were on systemic immunosuppression. In every dose cohort, peripheral blood was drawn for TCR sequencing at baseline, cycle 4 day 1, and cycle 7 day 1. Samples came from an open-label, multicenter, first-in-human phase I dose-escalation trial of ivuxolimab. Adults with locally advanced or metastatic melanoma, renal cell, hepatocellular, or head and neck squamous cell carcinoma were enrolled in the trial. Before TCR sequencing, CD4+ and CD8+ T cells were separately sorted from peripheral blood. To sequence the TCRbeta CDR3 region, genomic DNA was isolated from the sorted cells. The immunoSEQ Assay was used to sequence the TCRbeta CDR3 regions. This is the immuneACCESS table as TCRdb keeps it, with only in-frame sequences that have V and J called. A part of the clones is gone; compared with another copy, unresolved V genes explain less than half, and the rest is unexplained. The table for this sample lists around 80,000 clones; roughly 94% of them were counted only once. Of the sample, roughly 20% is held by the ten largest clones.

Sequencing was performed on CD4+ or CD8+ T cells sorted from blood, taken in a trial of the OX40 agonist ivuxolimab. This clonotype was obtained from an adult with an advanced solid tumor such as melanoma, head and neck, liver or kidney cancer.

The sequenced DNA: TGTGCCAGTAGTGCCACCTCCGGGACAGGGTGGTACGAGCAGTACTTC. Translation gives CASSATSGTGWYEQYF. The chain uses TRBV19 and TRBJ2-7, with 9 junctional bases fitting TRBD1. Germline trimming: 5 bases from V, 4 bases from J; junction bases outside gene matches: 12. Looking up the germline V gene (reference sequence) yields CDR1 LNHDA and CDR2 SQIVND. The CDR3 goes from the cysteine to the phenylalanine over 16 residues. Only the CDR3 DNA is retained, 48 bases long and in frame from the first base.